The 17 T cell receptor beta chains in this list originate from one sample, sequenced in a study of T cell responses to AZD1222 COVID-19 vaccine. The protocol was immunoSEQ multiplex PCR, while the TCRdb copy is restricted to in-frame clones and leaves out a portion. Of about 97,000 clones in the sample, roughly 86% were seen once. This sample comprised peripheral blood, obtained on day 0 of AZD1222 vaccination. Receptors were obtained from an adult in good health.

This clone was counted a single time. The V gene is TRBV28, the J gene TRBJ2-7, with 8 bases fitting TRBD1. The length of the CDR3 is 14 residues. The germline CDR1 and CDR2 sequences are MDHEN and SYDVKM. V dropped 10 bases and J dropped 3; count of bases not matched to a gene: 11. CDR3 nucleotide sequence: TGTGCCACCCTGGCGGCAGGGGGCCTCTACGAGCAGTACTTC. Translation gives CATLAAGGLYEQYF.

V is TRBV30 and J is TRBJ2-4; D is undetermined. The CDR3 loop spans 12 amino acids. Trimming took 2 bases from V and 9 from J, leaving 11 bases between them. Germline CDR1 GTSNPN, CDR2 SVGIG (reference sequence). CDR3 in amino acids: CAWSPPDSIQYF. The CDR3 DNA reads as TGTGCCTGGAGTCCCCCGGATAGCATTCAGTACTTC. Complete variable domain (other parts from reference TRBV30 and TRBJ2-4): SQTIHQWPATLVQPVGSPLSLECTVEGTSNPNLYWYRQAAGRGLQLLFYSVGIGQISSEVPQNLSASRPQDRQFILSSKKLLLSDSGFYLCAWSPPDSIQYFGAGTRLSVL.

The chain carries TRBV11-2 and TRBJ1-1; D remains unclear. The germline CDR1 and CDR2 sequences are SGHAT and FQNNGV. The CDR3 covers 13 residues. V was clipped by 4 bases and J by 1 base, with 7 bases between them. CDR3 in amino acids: CASSSLENTEAFF. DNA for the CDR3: TGTGCCAGCAGCTCACTGGAGAACACTGAAGCTTTCTTT. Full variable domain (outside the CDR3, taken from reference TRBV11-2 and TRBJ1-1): EAGVAQSPRYKIIEKRQSVAFWCNPISGHATLYWYQQILGQGPKLLIQFQNNGVVDDSQLPKDRFSAERLKGVDSTLKIQPAKLEDSAVYLCASSSLENTEAFFGQGTRLTVV.

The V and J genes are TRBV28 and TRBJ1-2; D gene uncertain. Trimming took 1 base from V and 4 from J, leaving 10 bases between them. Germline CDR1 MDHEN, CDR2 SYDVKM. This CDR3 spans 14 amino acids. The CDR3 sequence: CASSLYGEFYGYTF. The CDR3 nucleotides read TGTGCCAGCAGTTTATATGGGGAGTTCTATGGCTACACCTTC.

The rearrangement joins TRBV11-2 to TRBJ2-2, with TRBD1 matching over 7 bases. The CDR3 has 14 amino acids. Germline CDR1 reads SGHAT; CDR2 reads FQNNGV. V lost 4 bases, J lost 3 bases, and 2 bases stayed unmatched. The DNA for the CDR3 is TGTGCCAGCAGCTCTACAGGGGACACCGGGGAGCTGTTTTTT. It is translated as CASSSTGDTGELFF.

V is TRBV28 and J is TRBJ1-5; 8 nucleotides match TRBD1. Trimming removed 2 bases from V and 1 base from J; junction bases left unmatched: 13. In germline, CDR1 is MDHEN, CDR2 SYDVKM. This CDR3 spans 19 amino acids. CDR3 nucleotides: TGTGCCAGCAGTTTACAGGATCGGACAGGGAGGAAGAGCAATCAGCCCCAGCATTTT. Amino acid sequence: CASSLQDRTGRKSNQPQHF.

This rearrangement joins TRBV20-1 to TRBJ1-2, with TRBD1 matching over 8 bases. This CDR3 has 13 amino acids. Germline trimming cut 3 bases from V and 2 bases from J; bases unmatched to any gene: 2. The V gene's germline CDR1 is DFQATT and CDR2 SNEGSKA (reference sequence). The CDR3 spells CSASSGGNYGYTF. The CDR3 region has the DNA TGCAGTGCTAGTTCAGGGGGCAACTATGGCTACACCTTC.

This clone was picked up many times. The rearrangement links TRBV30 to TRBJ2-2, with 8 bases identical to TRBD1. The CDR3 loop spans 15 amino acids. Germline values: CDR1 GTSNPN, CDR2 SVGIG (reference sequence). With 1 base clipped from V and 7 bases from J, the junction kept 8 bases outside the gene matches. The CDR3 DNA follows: TGTGCCTGGAGTGAGGAGACAGGGGCGGACGGGGAGCTGTTTTTT. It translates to CAWSEETGADGELFF. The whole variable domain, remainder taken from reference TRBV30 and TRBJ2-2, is SQTIHQWPATLVQPVGSPLSLECTVEGTSNPNLYWYRQAAGRGLQLLFYSVGIGQISSEVPQNLSASRPQDRQFILSSKKLLLSDSGFYLCAWSEETGADGELFFGEGSRLTVL.

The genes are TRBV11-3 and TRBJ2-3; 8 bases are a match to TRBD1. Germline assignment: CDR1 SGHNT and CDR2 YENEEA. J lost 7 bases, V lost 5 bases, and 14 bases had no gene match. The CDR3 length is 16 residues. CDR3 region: CASSPGQGTLINTQYF. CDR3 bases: TGTGCCAGCAGCCCAGGACAGGGAACGCTAATAAATACGCAGTATTTT.

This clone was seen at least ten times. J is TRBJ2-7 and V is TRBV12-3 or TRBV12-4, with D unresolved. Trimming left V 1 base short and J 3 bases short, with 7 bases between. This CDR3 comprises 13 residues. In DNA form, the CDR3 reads TGTGCCAGCAGTTTAGAAGGCCGCTACGAGCAGTACTTC. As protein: CASSLEGRYEQYF.

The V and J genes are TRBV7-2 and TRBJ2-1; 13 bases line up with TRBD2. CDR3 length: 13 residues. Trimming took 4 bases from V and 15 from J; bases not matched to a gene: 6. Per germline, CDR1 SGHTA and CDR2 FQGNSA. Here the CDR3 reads CASSWTSGSDRFF. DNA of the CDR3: TGTGCCAGCAGCTGGACTAGCGGGAGCGACCGGTTCTTC.

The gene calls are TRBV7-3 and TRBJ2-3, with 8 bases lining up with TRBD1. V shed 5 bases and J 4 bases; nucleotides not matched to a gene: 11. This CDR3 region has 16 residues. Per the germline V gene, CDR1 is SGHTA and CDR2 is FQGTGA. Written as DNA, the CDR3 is TGTGCCAGCAGCCCCTTCCTGGCAGGGGGCCCAGATACGCAGTATTTT. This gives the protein CASSPFLAGGPDTQYF.

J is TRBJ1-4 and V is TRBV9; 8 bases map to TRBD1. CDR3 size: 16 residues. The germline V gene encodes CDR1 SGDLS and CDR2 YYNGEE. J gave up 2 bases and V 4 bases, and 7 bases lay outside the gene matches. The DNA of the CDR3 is TGTGCCAGCAGCCGCGACACAGGGGGTACTAATGAAAAACTGTTTTTT. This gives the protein CASSRDTGGTNEKLFF.

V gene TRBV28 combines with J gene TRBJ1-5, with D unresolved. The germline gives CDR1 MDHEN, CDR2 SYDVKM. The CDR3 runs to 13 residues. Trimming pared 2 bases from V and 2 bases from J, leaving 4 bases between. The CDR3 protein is CASSLQGNQPQHF. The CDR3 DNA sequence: TGTGCCAGCAGTTTACAGGGCAATCAGCCCCAGCATTTT.

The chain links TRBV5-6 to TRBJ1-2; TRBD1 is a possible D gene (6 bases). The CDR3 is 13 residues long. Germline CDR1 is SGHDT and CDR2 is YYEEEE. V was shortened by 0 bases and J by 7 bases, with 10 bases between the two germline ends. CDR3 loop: CASSLVGTLGYTF. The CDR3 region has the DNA TGTGCCAGCAGCTTGGTGGGGACACTTGGCTACACCTTC.

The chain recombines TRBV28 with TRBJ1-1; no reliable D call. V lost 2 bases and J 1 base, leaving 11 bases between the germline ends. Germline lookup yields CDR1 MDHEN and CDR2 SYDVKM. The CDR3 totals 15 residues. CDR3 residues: CASSLVRGENTEAFF. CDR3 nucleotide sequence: TGTGCCAGCAGTTTAGTTCGGGGAGAGAACACTGAAGCTTTCTTT.

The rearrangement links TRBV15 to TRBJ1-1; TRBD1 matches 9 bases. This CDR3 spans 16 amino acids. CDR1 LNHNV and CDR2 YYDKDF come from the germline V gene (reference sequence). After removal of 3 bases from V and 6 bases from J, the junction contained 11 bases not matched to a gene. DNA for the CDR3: TGTGCCACCAGCAGCACCCACAGGGGGCCATACCCTGAAGCTTTCTTT. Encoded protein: CATSSTHRGPYPEAFF.